This T cell receptor beta chain came from a study of cytomegalovirus exposure and HLA in healthy donors. About the research overall: Ancestry clustering placed 81% of several hundred genotyped donors in the Caucasian-associated cluster. Whole-study results and caveats: Among TCR beta chains, those listed as cytomegalovirus-associated numbered under 200. Specificity of three CMV-associated chains for CMV antigens was verified in vitro. Only CMV serostatus was available as immune exposure information.

The CDR3 sequence is 15 residues long. Germline trimming cut 4 bases from V and 7 bases from J; bases unmatched to any gene: 6. Germline V lookup: CDR1 SGHTA, CDR2 FQGNSA. On this clone itself: Antigen unknown.

Both 60 Vbeta primers and 13 Jbeta primers went into the PCR. Sequencing used immunoSEQ multiplex PCR; TCRdb keeps in-frame clones, though not all of them. The repertoire consists of over 200,000 clones, with about 83% occurring once and the leading ten covering about 1.2%. Sequencing was done on a sample of PBMCs. This chain joins TRBV7-2 and TRBJ2-1; 11 bases are shared with TRBD2. This clonotype was sampled from a human donor in good health. The CDR3 reads CASSSYSGRGNEQFF. CDR3 in DNA: TGTGCCAGCAGCTCGTATAGCGGGAGGGGGAATGAGCAGTTCTTC.